These 6 T cell receptor beta chains originate from one sample sequenced in a study of OX40 agonist ivuxolimab in advanced cancers. Using immunoSEQ multiplex PCR, the repertoire was profiled, and TCRdb retains in-frame clones only, with some absent. The data hold roughly 61,000 clones, with 70% to 90% observed a single time. Here the sequenced sample was CD4+ or CD8+ T cells sorted from blood, taken in a trial of the OX40 agonist ivuxolimab. These receptors were taken from an adult with an advanced solid tumor such as melanoma, head and neck, liver or kidney cancer.

The chain couples TRBV14 to TRBJ2-3; D could derive from TRBD1 or TRBD2 (5 bases each). V lost 8 bases and J 1 base, leaving 13 bases between the germline ends. CDR1 is SGHDN, CDR2 FVKESK, per germline. The CDR3 covers 14 residues. This chain's CDR3 is CASGDLPRTDTQYF. The CDR3 coding sequence is TGTGCCAGCGGGGACCTCCCCCGCACAGATACGCAGTATTTT.

The rearrangement links TRBV7-2 to TRBJ2-1; D remains ambiguous. V was trimmed by 1 base and J by 5 bases, leaving 9 bases between them. CDR3 length: 14 amino acids. Germline CDR1 SGHTA, CDR2 FQGNSA. As DNA, the CDR3 is TGTGCCAGCAGCTTAGTCGCGAGAGACAATGAGCAGTTCTTC. Translation: CASSLVARDNEQFF.

The chain recombines TRBV7-2 with TRBJ2-3; TRBD2 matches at 11 bases. This CDR3 comprises 19 residues. The ends lost 5 bases at V and 0 bases at J; junction bases unmatched: 13. Germline CDR1 reads SGHTA; CDR2 reads FQGNSA. CDR3 loop: CASSLWTSGPDPSTDTQYF. CDR3 coding DNA: TGTGCCAGCAGCCTCTGGACTAGCGGGCCCGACCCTAGCACAGATACGCAGTATTTT.

The gene calls are TRBV9 and TRBJ2-2; D gene unclear. This CDR3 comprises 15 residues. The V and J ends lost 4 bases and 0 bases respectively, with 10 bases between them. CDR1 and CDR2 from the germline V gene are SGDLS and YYNGEE. CDR3 region: CASSPGQTNTGELFF. Here the CDR3 DNA reads TGTGCCAGCAGCCCCGGGCAGACGAACACCGGGGAGCTGTTTTTT.

The rearrangement joins TRBV5-4 to TRBJ1-1; possibly TRBD1 for D (5 bases). This CDR3 is 14 amino acids long. Germline values: CDR1 SGHNT, CDR2 YYREEE (reference sequence). The ends were cut back, 3 bases at V and 1 base at J, with 10 bases in the middle. The DNA for the CDR3 is TGTGCCAGCAGCTACGACAGACCGAACACTGAAGCTTTCTTT. Its protein is CASSYDRPNTEAFF.

The chain is built from TRBV29-1 and TRBJ1-1; TRBD1 matches at 10 bases. J was trimmed by 4 bases and V by 7 bases; bases with no gene match: 3. Germline CDR1 and CDR2: SQVTM and ANQGSEA. The CDR3 length is 12 residues. In DNA, the CDR3 is TGCAGCGCCCGGACAGGGGGCACTGAAGCTTTCTTT. Residues: CSARTGGTEAFF.